The subject of this entry is one T cell receptor (beta chain). Its antigen is undetermined. The CDR3 is 13 residues long. Trimming took off 1 base at V and 6 bases at J, with 10 bases between the two ends. CDR1 and CDR2 (germline): LGHNA, YSLEER. The authors isolated at least 7 million PBMCs per sample. A sample-barcoded 5' primer and a J-beta primer mix were used in a second PCR of roughly 7 to 11 cycles. Tagging of each cDNA molecule was performed by a template-switch adaptor with 12 random nucleotides. TCRdb re-called the 5' RACE reads with MiXCR, one entry per CDR3 protein. The sample has approximately 850,000 distinct CDR3 sequences; about 62% are singletons. The data were taken from a study of blood T cells in healthy people across ages. Study results and limitations: There were more naive CD4+ cells and higher diversity in long-lived donors than in aged donors.

Sequencing used blood. The chain links TRBV4-3 to TRBJ2-7; D remains unclear. The TCR sequence derives from a man younger than 40 in good health. The CDR3 DNA reads as TGCGCCAGCAGCCAAGCCCCTCTCGGCGAGCAGTACTTC. Its translation is CASSQAPLGEQYF.